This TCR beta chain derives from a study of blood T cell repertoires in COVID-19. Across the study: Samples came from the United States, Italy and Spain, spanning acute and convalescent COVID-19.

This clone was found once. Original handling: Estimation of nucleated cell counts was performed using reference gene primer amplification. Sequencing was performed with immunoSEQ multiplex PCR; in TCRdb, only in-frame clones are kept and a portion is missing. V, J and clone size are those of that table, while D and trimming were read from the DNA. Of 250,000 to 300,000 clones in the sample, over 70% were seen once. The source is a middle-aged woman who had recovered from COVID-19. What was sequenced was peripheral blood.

CDR3 bases: TGTGCCTGGAGTGTATCTCGCGGAACGGAGCAGTTCTTC. It yields the protein CAWSVSRGTEQFF. V gene TRBV30 combines with J gene TRBJ2-1, with D uncertain. V lost 0 bases and J 10 bases, leaving 13 bases between the germline ends. Germline CDR1 GTSNPN, CDR2 SVGIG (reference sequence). The CDR3 sequence is 13 residues long.